The clone carrying this TCR beta chain qualifies as medium-sized. These data originate in a study of molecular identifiers for immune sequencing clone quantification. Libraries used roughly 18,000 to 1,000,000 sorted naive CD8 T cells and 10%, 30% or 50% RNA input. TCRdb reprocessed the PCR reads with MiXCR, giving one entry per CDR3 protein. The data hold some 12,000 distinct CDR3 sequences, with about 15% observed a single time. Looked up from germline, CDR1 is DFQATT and CDR2 is SNEGSKA (reference sequence). Trimming took off 5 bases at V and 0 bases at J, with 14 bases between the two ends. The CDR3 spans 14 residues.

Sequenced material: naive CD8+ T cells from blood, with Jurkat cell RNA spiked in. Subset reported: FACS-sorted CD8+CD4-CCR7+CD45RA+ naive T cells. The chain couples TRBV20-1 to TRBJ2-7; no firm D call. This sequence originates from a human donor in good health. Some libraries in this study had Jurkat cell RNA spiked in. The chain's CDR3 is CSASPPADSYEQYF. The DNA for the CDR3 is TGCAGTGCTTCCCCCCCGGCCGACTCCTACGAGCAGTACTTC.